This entry lists 3 T cell receptor beta chains sequenced from one sample in a study of blood T cell repertoires in COVID-19. The repertoire was sequenced with immunoSEQ multiplex PCR; TCRdb's copy has only in-frame clones and lacks some. In the table there are 80,000 or so clones, around 81% of which are singletons. The sample was peripheral blood. The receptor set was obtained from a man older than 75 with acute or convalescent COVID-19.

This chain links TRBV6-2 or TRBV6-3 with TRBJ2-3; TRBD2 agrees at 11 bases. This CDR3 region has 18 residues. Germline CDR1 reads MNHEY; CDR2 reads SVGEGT. Trimming at V came to 6 bases and at J to 2 bases, leaving 13 bases not matched to a gene. In DNA, the CDR3 is TGTGCCAGCAGCCCAAGCCCGGGACTAGCGGCAACCACAGATACGCAGTATTTT. Amino acid sequence: CASSPSPGLAATTDTQYF.

The V and J genes are TRBV5-1 and TRBJ1-1; 10 bases map to TRBD1. V shed 0 bases, J shed 2 bases, and the junction held 4 bases outside the gene matches. The CDR3 covers 16 residues. The germline V gene has CDR1 SGHRS and CDR2 YFSETQ. The DNA for the CDR3 is TGCGCCAGCAGCTTGGCGACAGGGGGCGTAAACACTGAAGCTTTCTTT. It codes for CASSLATGGVNTEAFF.

J is TRBJ2-1 and V is TRBV2, with D possibly matching TRBD2 (7 bases). V dropped 3 bases and J dropped 9 bases, with 18 bases sitting between them. CDR3 length equals 15 residues. CDR1 and CDR2 from the germline V gene are SNHLY and FYNNEI. The CDR3 coding sequence is TGTGCCAGCAGTGACGGGGGCGGGAGACTTGGTGAGCAGTTCTTC. Protein sequence: CASSDGGGRLGEQFF.